The source of this T cell receptor (beta chain) is a study of Ad26.COV2.S vaccination and SARS-CoV-2 variants. Germline V CDR1 and CDR2: MNHEY, SMNVEV (reference sequence). The CDR3 totals 15 residues. J lost 6 bases, V lost 6 bases, and 10 bases had no gene match. The treatment denotes: 15 to 20 received Ad26.COV2.S at low or high dose, single or two shots; roughly 5 received placebo; per-sample allocation not given. Collection of the samples took place on day 63 after the first injection of vaccine or placebo. Aged 18-55 years, donor was enrolled in Boston in the early 2020s. The method was immunoSEQ multiplex PCR; TCRdb's version includes in-frame clones alone and lacks a portion of them. The sample contains hundreds of thousands of clones, 89% of which appear only once.

This chain joins TRBV27 and TRBJ1-5, with TRBD1 matching 8 bases. The material was peripheral blood, obtained in a trial of Ad26.COV2.S vaccine versus placebo. The sequence derives from a person between 18 and 65 years old who received the Ad26.COV2.S COVID-19 vaccine or a placebo. CDR3 in amino acids: CASRAADREGQPQHF. The CDR3 nucleotides read TGTGCCAGCAGAGCTGCGGACAGGGAAGGTCAGCCCCAGCATTTT.